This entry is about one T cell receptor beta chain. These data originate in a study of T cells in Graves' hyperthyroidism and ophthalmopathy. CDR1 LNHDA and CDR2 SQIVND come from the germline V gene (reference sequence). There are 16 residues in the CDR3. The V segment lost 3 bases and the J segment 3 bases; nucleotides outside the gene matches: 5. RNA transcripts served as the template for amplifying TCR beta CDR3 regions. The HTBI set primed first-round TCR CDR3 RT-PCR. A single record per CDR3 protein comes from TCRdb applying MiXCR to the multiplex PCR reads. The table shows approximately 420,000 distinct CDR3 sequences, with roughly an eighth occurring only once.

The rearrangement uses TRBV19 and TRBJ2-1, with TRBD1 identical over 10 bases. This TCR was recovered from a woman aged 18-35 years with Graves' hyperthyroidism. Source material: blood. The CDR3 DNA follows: TGTGCCAGTAGTATCAGCCGGGACAGGGGCTACAATGAGCAGTTCTTC. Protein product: CASSISRDRGYNEQFF.